These T cell receptor beta chains were read from a single sample in a study of blood T cells in healthy people across ages. One entry per CDR3 protein, called by TCRdb with MiXCR from the 5' RACE reads. The table lists approximately 1,000,000 distinct CDR3 sequences, more than 30% of them singletons. Input material: blood. Receptors originate from a man aged 18 to 30 in good health. Both conserved end residues are part of each CDR3. D genes are given only for firm matches. For some rows the clone size is stated as once, few or many, or as a class when expanded; others skip it.

NA,TRBJ2-7,TRBV10-3,NA,TGTGCCATCAGTGAACCCTCCGTACTTGCAGGGGCTTACGAGCAGTACTTC,CAISEPSVLAGAYEQYF
few,TRBJ2-3,TRBV12-3/TRBV12-4,TRBD2,TGTGCCAGCAGTTGGAGACTAGCGGACCACACAGATACGCAGTATTTT,CASSWRLADHTDTQYF
NA,TRBJ2-1,TRBV18,TRBD1,TGTGCCAGCTCACCCCGAATGTGGGAGACAGGGTCCTACAATGAGCAGTTCTTC,CASSPRMWETGSYNEQFF
few,TRBJ1-1,TRBV25-1,TRBD1,TGTGCCAGCAGTGAATACTCAGGGGGGTACACTGAAGCTTTCTTT,CASSEYSGGYTEAFF
NA,TRBJ1-5,TRBV4-3,NA,TGCGCCAGCAGCCAAGAATCGGGGATCGGACAGCCCCAGCATTTT,CASSQESGIGQPQHF
NA,TRBJ2-3,TRBV7-9,NA,TGCGCCAGCAGCTCGTTCGAGAGGGGCACAGAGACGCAGTATTTT,CASSSFERGTETQYF
few,TRBJ1-5,TRBV6-1,NA,TGTGCCAGCAGTACCATACTTAGGGGGGTGAGAAGCAATCAGCCCCAGCATTTT,CASSTILRGVRSNQPQHF
NA,TRBJ2-3,TRBV5-6,TRBD2,TGTGCCACCCGACTAGCGGGGGGCCTCACAGATACGCAGTATTTT,CATRLAGGLTDTQYF
NA,TRBJ1-2,TRBV27,NA,TGTGCCAGCAGTTCGGCCGGGACCGACCATGGCTACACCTTC,CASSSAGTDHGYTF
NA,TRBJ2-7,TRBV6-1,TRBD1,TGTGCCAGCAGTGAGAGGGGGCCCACCTACGAGCAGTACTTC,CASSERGPTYEQYF
once,TRBJ2-1,TRBV5-1,NA,TGCGCCAGCAGCTTGGAGGCCTCCTACCCCTACAATGAGCAGTTCTTC,CASSLEASYPYNEQFF
NA,TRBJ2-1,TRBV7-2,TRBD1,TGTGCCAGCAGCATAGACAGGGGTCGCAATGAGCAGTTCTTC,CASSIDRGRNEQFF
NA,TRBJ1-2,TRBV7-9,NA,TGTGCCAGCAGCTCGCCGTTCCATTACCCCCACTATGGCTACACCTTC,CASSSPFHYPHYGYTF
NA,TRBJ1-1,TRBV12-3/TRBV12-4,NA,TGTGCCAGCAGTACGCGAGAGAGGAACACTGAAGCTTTCTTT,CASSTRERNTEAFF
NA,TRBJ2-5,TRBV29-1,NA,TGCAGCGTTTACCACCCGGGACATTACAATGAGCAGTACTTC,CSVYHPGHYNEQYF
many,TRBJ2-1,TRBV11-2,NA,TGTGCCAGCAGCTTGGGAATGAATGAGCAGTTCTTC,CASSLGMNEQFF
few,TRBJ2-1,TRBV2,TRBD2,TGTGCCAGCAGTCCCGGGGGGGGCTCCTACAATGAGCAGTTCTTC,CASSPGGGSYNEQFF
NA,TRBJ2-3,TRBV29-1,NA,TGCAGCGTTGCAATCGGGGGCCGCACAGATACGCAGTATTTT,CSVAIGGRTDTQYF
NA,TRBJ2-7,TRBV7-9,TRBD1,TGTGCCAGCAGCGAAATTGGGACAGGGGGCTTTTTATCGTACGAGCAGTACTTC,CASSEIGTGGFLSYEQYF
NA,TRBJ2-5,TRBV7-2,NA,TGTGCCAGCAGCTGGAAGACAGGCCAAGAGACCCAGTACTTC,CASSWKTGQETQYF
few,TRBJ2-7,TRBV13,TRBD1,TGTGCCAGCAGCTCAGGGGACAGGTCCTACGAGCAGTACTTC,CASSSGDRSYEQYF
NA,TRBJ1-1,TRBV29-1,NA,TGCAGCGCCCTAGACACCCTAAACACTGAAGCTTTCTTT,CSALDTLNTEAFF
NA,TRBJ1-1,TRBV5-1,NA,TGCGCCAGCAGCTACAAGACTCAGTGGGCCTTGGGAACTGAAGCTTTCTTT,CASSYKTQWALGTEAFF
NA,TRBJ2-7,TRBV5-1,TRBD1,TGCGCCAGCAGCTTGGTACGGGACAGGGATACCTACGAGCAGTACTTC,CASSLVRDRDTYEQYF
NA,TRBJ1-2,TRBV10-3,NA,TGTGCCACCGCCCAGGGGCCCAACTATGGCTACACCTTC,CATAQGPNYGYTF
NA,TRBJ2-7,TRBV20-1,TRBD1,TGCAGTGCTAGTCTTCGAAAAGACAGGGCCAGCCACGAGCAGTACTTC,CSASLRKDRASHEQYF
NA,TRBJ2-1,TRBV20-1,TRBD1,TGCAGTGCTATCGCAGGGGGCGCGGGGAATGAGCAGTTCTTC,CSAIAGGAGNEQFF
few,TRBJ1-2,TRBV18,NA,TGTGCCAGCTCACCAAAACAGAGCAACTATGGCTACACCTTC,CASSPKQSNYGYTF
few,TRBJ2-7,TRBV12-3/TRBV12-4,TRBD2,TGTGCCAGCAGTCTGGGGAGCTCAGCGGGGGGCTACGAGCAGTACTTC,CASSLGSSAGGYEQYF
few,TRBJ1-5,TRBV29-1,NA,TGCAGCGTTGAATCCAGCTTCGATCAGCCCCAGCATTTT,CSVESSFDQPQHF
NA,TRBJ1-4,TRBV12-5,TRBD1,TGTGCTAGTGCGCCCAGGGGGGGCGTGCAACTAATGAAAAAACTGTTTTTT,CASAPRGGVQLMKKLFF
NA,TRBJ1-1,TRBV7-2,NA,TGTGCCAGCAGCATTGGGAGGAACACTGAAGCTTTCTTT,CASSIGRNTEAFF
NA,TRBJ2-7,TRBV20-1,TRBD2,TGCAGTGCTAGAGATTATAGGGCGAGCGGGAGGGAGAATGAGCAGTACTTC,CSARDYRASGRENEQYF
NA,TRBJ2-7,TRBV5-1,NA,TGCGCCAGCAGCTTGGCGGATTCCGAGCAGTACTTC,CASSLADSEQYF
NA,TRBJ2-7,TRBV6-5,TRBD1,TGTGCCAGCAGCCCCGACAGGGTTCACTACGAGCAGTACTTC,CASSPDRVHYEQYF
few,TRBJ1-2,TRBV20-1,NA,TGCAGTGCTATCGGTACAACCTATGGCTACACCTTC,CSAIGTTYGYTF
few,TRBJ1-4,TRBV6-5,NA,TGTGCCAGCAGTCGGGCTGCAACTAATGAAAAACTGTTTTTT,CASSRAATNEKLFF
NA,TRBJ2-1,TRBV20-1,TRBD2,TGCAGTGCTAGGCCAGCGGGAGAGGCGTATGAGCAGTTCTTC,CSARPAGEAYEQFF
NA,TRBJ2-2,TRBV5-1,NA,TGCGCCAGCAGTCCCGTCGTGGAGAACACCGGGGAGCTGTTTTTT,CASSPVVENTGELFF
NA,TRBJ2-3,TRBV3-1,NA,TGTGCCGGCCGCCAAGGAGTCGTCCGGACAGATACGCAGTATTTT,CAGRQGVVRTDTQYF
NA,TRBJ2-4,TRBV5-1,NA,TGCGCCAGCAGCTTACAAGCTCGCGAGGAGACCCCGTACTTC,CASSLQAREETPYF
few,TRBJ1-1,TRBV25-1,NA,TGTGCCAGCAGTGTAAACAGGGTCCCGAACACTGAAGCTTTCTTT,CASSVNRVPNTEAFF
few,TRBJ1-1,TRBV27,NA,TGTGCCAGCAGATTAAGGGAGAACACTGAAGCTTTCTTT,CASRLRENTEAFF
few,TRBJ2-5,TRBV25-1,NA,TGTGCCAGCAGTGAATCGATCAGCCAAGAGACCCAGTACTTC,CASSESISQETQYF
few,TRBJ2-5,TRBV12-3/TRBV12-4,NA,TGTGCCAGCAACCTAAGGGATAACGGGGAGACCCAGTACTTC,CASNLRDNGETQYF
NA,TRBJ2-3,TRBV5-1,NA,TGCGCCAGCAGCTTGGGGCAAAGTCGCACAGATACGCAGTATTTT,CASSLGQSRTDTQYF
many,TRBJ1-1,TRBV12-3/TRBV12-4,NA,TGTGCCAGCAGCAGGGAGGGAAACACTGAAGCTTTCTTT,CASSREGNTEAFF
NA,TRBJ2-2,TRBV27,NA,TGTGCCAGTGTGACAGAGAACACCGGGGAGCTGTTTTTT,CASVTENTGELFF
NA,TRBJ2-7,TRBV5-6,NA,TGTGCCAGCAGCTTGCTGGGGGAGCCCTACGAGCAGTACTTC,CASSLLGEPYEQYF
NA,TRBJ2-3,TRBV5-1,NA,TGCGCCAGCAGCTTGGAATTAGAACCAGCTACGCAGTATTTT,CASSLELEPATQYF